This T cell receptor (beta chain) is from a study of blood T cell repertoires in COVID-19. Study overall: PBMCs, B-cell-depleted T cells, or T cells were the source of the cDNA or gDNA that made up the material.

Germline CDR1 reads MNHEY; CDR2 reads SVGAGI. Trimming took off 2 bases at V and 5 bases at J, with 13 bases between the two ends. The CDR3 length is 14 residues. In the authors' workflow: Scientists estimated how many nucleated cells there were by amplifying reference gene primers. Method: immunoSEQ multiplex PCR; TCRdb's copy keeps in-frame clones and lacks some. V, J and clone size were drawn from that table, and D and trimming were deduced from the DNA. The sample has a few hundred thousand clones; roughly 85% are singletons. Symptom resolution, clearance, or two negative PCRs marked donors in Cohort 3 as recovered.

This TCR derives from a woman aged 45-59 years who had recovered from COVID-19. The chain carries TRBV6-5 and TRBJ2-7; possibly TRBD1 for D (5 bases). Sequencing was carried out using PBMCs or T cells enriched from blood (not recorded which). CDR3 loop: CASSYQGGVNEQYF. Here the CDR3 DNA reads TGTGCCAGCAGTTACCAGGGTGGGGTGAACGAGCAGTACTTC.